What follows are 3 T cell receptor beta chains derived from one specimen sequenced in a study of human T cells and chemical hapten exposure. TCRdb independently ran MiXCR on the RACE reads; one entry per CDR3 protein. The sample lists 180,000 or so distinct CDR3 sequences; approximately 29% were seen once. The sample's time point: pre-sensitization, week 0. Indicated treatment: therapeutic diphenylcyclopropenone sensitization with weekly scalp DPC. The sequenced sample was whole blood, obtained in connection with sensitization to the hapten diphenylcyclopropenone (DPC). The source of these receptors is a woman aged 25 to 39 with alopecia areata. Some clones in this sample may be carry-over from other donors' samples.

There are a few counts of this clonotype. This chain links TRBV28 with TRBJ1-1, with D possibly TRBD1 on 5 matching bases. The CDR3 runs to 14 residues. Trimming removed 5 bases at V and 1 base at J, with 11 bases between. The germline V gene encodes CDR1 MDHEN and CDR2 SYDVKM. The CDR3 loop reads CASSPFTGNTEAFF. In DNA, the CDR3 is TGTGCCAGCAGTCCGTTTACAGGGAACACTGAAGCTTTCTTT.

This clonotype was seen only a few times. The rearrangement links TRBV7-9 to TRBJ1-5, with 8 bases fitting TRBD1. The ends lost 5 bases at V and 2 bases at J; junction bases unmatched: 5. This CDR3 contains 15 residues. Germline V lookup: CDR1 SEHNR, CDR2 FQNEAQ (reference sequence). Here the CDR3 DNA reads TGTGCCAGCAGCCCAGGACAGGGTGGCAATCAGCCCCAGCATTTT. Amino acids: CASSPGQGGNQPQHF. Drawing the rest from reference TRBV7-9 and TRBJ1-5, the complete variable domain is DTGVSQNPRHKITKRGQNVTFRCDPISEHNRLYWYRQTLGQGPEFLTYFQNEAQLEKSRLLSDRFSAERPKGSFSTLEIQRTEQGDSAMYLCASSPGQGGNQPQHFGDGTRLSIL.

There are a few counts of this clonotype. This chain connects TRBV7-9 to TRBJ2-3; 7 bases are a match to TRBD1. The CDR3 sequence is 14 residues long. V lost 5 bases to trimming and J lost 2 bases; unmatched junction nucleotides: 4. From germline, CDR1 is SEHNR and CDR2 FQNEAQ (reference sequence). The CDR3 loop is CASSLRGHTDTQYF. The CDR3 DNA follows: TGTGCCAGCAGCCTAAGGGGGCACACAGATACGCAGTATTTT.